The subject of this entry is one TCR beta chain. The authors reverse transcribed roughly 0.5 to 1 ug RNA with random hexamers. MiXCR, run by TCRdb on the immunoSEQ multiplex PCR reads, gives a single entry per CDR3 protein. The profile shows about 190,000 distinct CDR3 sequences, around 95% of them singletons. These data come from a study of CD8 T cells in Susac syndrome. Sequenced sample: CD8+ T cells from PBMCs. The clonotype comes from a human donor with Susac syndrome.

The chain's CDR3 is CASSRVGLAGNTGELFF. The CDR3 nucleotides are TGTGCCAGCTCACGTGTCGGACTAGCGGGAAATACCGGGGAGCTGTTTTTT. The chain has TRBV18 and TRBJ2-2; 12 positions agree with TRBD2. Germline V gives CDR1 KGHSH, CDR2 LQKENI. This CDR3 comprises 17 residues. V lost 4 bases and J lost 5; bases outside the gene matches: 8.